This T cell receptor (beta chain) was identified during a study of graft-versus-host responses after intestinal transplantation. Overall study: All of the recipients had induction that used anti-thymocyte globulin, then tacrolimus and steroids for around three years.

A remark on this clone: What it recognizes is unknown.

The table came from immunoSEQ multiplex PCR; TCRdb's copy has only in-frame clones and leaves some out. The table records around 71,000 clones, roughly 89% of them present only once. Samples of marrow taken after transplant originated at the posterior iliac crest or some other site. Study-wide findings and caveats: Association was observed between peak circulating GvH clone levels and early post-transplant HvG declines. GvH clones appeared in recipient marrow, some first in ileum or blood.

The CDR3 spans 14 residues. Trimming shortened V by 2 bases and J by 5 bases, and 10 bases separated the two germline ends. CDR1 KGHSH and CDR2 LQKENI come from the germline V gene. The sequencing here drew on bone marrow, taken 700 to 750 days after intestinal transplantation. This TCR derives from a human patient who received an intestinal transplant, so some T cells may come from the graft donor. The J gene is TRBJ1-5, the V gene TRBV18; the D is unclear. CDR3 region: CASSPRPDHQPQHF. DNA for the CDR3: TGTGCCAGCTCACCAAGGCCAGACCATCAGCCCCAGCATTTT.